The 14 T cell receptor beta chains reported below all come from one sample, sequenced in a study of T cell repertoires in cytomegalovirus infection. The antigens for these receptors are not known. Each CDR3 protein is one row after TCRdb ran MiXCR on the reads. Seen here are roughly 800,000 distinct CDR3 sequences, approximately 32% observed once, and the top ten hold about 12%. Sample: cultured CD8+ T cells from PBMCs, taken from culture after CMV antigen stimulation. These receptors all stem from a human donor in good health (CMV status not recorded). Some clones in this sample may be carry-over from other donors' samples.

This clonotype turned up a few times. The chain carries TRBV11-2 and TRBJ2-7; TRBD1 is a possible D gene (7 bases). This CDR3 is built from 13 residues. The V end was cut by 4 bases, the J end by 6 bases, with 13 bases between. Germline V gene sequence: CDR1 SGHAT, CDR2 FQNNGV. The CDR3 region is CASSSRGASEQYF. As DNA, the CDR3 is TGTGCCAGCAGCTCCAGGGGGGCGAGCGAGCAGTACTTC.

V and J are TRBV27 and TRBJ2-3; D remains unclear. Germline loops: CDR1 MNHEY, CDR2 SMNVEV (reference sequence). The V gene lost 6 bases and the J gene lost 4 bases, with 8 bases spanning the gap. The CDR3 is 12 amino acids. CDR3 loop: CASSRQADTQYF. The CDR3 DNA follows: TGTGCCAGCAGCCGGCAGGCAGATACGCAGTATTTT.

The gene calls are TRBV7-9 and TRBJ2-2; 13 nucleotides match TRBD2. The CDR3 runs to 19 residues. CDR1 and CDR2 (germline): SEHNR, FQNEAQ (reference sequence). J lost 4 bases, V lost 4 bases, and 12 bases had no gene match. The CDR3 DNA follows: TGTGCCAGCAGCTCCACCCGACTAGCGGGGGGCATGAGCACCGGGGAGCTGTTTTTT. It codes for CASSSTRLAGGMSTGELFF.

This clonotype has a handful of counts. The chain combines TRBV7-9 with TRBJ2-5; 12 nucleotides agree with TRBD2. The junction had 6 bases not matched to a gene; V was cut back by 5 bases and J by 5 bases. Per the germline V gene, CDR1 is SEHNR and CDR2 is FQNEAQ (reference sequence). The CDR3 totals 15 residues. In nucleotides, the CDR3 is TGTGCCAGCAGCCCCAGGACTAGCGGGGTGGAGACCCAGTACTTC. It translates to CASSPRTSGVETQYF.

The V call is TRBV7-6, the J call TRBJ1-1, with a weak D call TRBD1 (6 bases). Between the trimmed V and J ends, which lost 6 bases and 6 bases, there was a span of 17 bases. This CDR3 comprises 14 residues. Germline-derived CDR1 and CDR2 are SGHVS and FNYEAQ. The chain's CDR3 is CASSLQGGSPEAFF. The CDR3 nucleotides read TGTGCCAGCAGTCTACAGGGTGGGTCGCCTGAAGCTTTCTTT.

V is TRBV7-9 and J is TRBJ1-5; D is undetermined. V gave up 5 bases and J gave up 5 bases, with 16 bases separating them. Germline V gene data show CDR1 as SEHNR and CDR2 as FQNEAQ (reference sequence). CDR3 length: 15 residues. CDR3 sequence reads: CASSPGLYSDQPQHF. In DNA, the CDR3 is TGTGCCAGCAGCCCCGGACTCTATTCGGATCAGCCCCAGCATTTT.

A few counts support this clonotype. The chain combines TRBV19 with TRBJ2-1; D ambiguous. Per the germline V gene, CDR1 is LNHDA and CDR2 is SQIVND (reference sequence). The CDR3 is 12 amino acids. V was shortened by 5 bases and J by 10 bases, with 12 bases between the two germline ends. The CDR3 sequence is CASSFQEVEQFF. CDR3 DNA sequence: TGTGCCAGTAGTTTCCAGGAAGTAGAGCAGTTCTTC.

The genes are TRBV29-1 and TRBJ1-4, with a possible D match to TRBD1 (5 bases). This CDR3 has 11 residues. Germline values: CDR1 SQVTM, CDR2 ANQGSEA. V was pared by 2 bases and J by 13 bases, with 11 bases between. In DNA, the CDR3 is TGCAGCGTTGAAAAGGGGTTGGGACTGTTTTTT. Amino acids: CSVEKGLGLFF.

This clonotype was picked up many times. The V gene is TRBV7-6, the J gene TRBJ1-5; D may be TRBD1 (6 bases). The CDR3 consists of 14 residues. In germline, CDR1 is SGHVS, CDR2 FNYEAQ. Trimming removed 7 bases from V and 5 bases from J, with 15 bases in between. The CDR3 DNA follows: TGTGCCAGCACCCTTGGAAGGGGGGATCAGCCCCAGCATTTT. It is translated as CASTLGRGDQPQHF.

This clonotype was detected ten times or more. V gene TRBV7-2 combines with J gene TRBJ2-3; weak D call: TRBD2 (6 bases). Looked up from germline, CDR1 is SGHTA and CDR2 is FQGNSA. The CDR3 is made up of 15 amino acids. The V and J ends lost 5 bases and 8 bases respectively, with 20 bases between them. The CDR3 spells CASSPTGTPASTQYF. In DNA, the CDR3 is TGTGCCAGCAGCCCAACCGGGACTCCTGCCTCTACGCAGTATTTT.

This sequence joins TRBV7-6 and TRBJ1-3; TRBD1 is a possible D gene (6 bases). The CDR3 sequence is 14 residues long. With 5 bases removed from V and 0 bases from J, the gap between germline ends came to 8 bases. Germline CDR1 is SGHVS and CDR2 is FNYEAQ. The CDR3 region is CASSRQDSGNTIYF. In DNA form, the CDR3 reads TGTGCCAGCAGCCGACAGGACTCTGGAAACACCATATATTTT. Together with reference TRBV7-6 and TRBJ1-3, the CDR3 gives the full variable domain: GAGVSQSPRYKVTKRGQDVALRCDPISGHVSLYWYRQALGQGPEFLTYFNYEAQQDKSGLPNDRFSAERPEGSISTLTIQRTEQRDSAMYRCASSRQDSGNTIYFGEGSWLTVV.

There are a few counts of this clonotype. The CDR3 sequence is CASSESVTGVYGYTF. DNA of the CDR3: TGTGCCAGCAGTGAATCGGTGACAGGGGTTTATGGCTACACCTTC. J is TRBJ1-2 and V is TRBV2; 8 bases line up with TRBD1. Germline values: CDR1 SNHLY, CDR2 FYNNEI. The CDR3 covers 15 residues. V shed 2 bases and J 5 bases; nucleotides not matched to a gene: 7.

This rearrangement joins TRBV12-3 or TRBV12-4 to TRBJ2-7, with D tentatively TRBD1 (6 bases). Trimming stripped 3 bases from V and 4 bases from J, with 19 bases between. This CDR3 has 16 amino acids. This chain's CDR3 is CASSFLPGQGIYEQYF. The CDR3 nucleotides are TGTGCCAGCAGTTTCCTCCCAGGGCAGGGGATTTACGAGCAGTACTTC.

CDR3 residues: CASTDGGYRTEAFF. CDR3 DNA sequence: TGTGCCAGCACCGATGGCGGGTATCGGACTGAAGCTTTCTTT. The genes are TRBV7-9 and TRBJ1-1; no clear D gene. The CDR3 is 14 amino acids. The germline CDR1 and CDR2 sequences are SEHNR and FQNEAQ (reference sequence). V was cut by 7 bases and J by 5 bases, with 17 bases left in between.